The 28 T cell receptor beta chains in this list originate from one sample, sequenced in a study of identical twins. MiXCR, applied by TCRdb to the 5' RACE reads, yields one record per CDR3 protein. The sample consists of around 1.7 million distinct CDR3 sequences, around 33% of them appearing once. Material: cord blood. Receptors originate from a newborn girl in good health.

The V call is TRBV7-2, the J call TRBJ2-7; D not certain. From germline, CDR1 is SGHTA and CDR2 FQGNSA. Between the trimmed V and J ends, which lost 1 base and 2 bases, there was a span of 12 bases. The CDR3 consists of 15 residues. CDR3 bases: TGTGCCAGCAGCTTAGAGGGCCAGGTGACCTACGAGCAGTACTTC. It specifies CASSLEGQVTYEQYF.

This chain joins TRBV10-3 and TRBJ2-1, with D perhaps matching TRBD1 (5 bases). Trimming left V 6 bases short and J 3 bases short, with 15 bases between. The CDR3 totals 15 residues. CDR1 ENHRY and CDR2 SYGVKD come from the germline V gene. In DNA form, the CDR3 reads TGTGCCATCAGGCTCGATCGAAGGGGCTACAATGAGCAGTTCTTC. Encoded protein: CAIRLDRRGYNEQFF.

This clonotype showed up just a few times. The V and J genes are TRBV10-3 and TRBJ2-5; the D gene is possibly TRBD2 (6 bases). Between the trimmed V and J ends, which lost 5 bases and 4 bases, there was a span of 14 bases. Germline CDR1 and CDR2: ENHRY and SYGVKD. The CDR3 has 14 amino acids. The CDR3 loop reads CAISIRLGGETQYF. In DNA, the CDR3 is TGTGCCATCAGTATTCGACTAGGTGGAGAGACCCAGTACTTC.

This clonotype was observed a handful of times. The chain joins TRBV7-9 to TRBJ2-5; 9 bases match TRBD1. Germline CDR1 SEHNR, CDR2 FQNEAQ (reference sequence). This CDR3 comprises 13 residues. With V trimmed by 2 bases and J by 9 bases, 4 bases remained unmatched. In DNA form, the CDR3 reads TGTGCCAGCAGCTTATCTGGACAGGGGCCCCAGTACTTC. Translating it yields CASSLSGQGPQYF.

CDR3 amino acids: CSASLVAGGETQYF. The CDR3 nucleotides read TGCAGTGCTAGTTTAGTAGCGGGAGGAGAGACCCAGTACTTC. This rearrangement joins TRBV20-1 to TRBJ2-5, with 10 bases fitting TRBD2. Per germline, CDR1 DFQATT and CDR2 SNEGSKA (reference sequence). The length of the CDR3 is 14 residues. V lost 3 bases, J lost 4 bases, and 5 bases stayed unmatched.

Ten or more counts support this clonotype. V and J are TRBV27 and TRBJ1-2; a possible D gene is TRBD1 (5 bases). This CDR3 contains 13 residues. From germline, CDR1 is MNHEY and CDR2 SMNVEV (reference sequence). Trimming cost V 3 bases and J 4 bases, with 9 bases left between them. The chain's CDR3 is CASSFRGVYGYTF. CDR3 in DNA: TGTGCCAGCAGTTTTAGGGGCGTCTATGGCTACACCTTC.

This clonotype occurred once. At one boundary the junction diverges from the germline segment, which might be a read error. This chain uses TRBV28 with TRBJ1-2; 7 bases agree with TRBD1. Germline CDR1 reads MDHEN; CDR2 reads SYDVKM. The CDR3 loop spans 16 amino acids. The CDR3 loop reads CAGSRDSSPLNYGYTF. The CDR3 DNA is TGCGCCGGCAGCAGGGACAGTAGTCCTTTGAACTATGGCTACACCTTC.

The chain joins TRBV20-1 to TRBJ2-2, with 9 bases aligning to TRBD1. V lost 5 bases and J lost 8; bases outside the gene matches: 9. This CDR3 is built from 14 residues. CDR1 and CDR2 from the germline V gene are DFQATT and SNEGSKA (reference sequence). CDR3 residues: CSAHRGRGSGELFF. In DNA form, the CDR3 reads TGCAGTGCTCACAGGGGGCGAGGATCGGGGGAGCTGTTTTTT.

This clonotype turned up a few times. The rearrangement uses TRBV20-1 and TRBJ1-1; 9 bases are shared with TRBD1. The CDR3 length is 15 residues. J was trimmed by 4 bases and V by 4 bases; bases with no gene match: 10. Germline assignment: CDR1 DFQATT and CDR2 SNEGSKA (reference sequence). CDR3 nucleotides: TGCAGTGCTATCCTGGGACAGGGATGGAGCACTGAAGCTTTCTTT. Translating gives CSAILGQGWSTEAFF.

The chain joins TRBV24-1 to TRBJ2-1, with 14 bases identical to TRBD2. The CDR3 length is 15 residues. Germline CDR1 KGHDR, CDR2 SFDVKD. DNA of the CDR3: TGTGCTACCTCGACTAGCGGGAGGGGGAAGAATGAGCAGTTCTTC. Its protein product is CATSTSGRGKNEQFF.

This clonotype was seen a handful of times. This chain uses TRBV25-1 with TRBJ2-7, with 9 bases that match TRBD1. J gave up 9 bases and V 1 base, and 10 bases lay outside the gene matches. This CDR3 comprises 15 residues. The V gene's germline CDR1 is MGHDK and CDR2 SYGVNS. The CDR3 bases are TGTGCCAGCAGTGAATGGGGGACAGGGTACAAGGGGCAGTACTTC. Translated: CASSEWGTGYKGQYF.

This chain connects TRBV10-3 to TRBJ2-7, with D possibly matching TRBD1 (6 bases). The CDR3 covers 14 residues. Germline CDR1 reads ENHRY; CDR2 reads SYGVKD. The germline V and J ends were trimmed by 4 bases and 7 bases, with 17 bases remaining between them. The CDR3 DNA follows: TGTGCCATCAGTGCTCGGGACACAAACAATGAGCAGTACTTC. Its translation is CAISARDTNNEQYF.

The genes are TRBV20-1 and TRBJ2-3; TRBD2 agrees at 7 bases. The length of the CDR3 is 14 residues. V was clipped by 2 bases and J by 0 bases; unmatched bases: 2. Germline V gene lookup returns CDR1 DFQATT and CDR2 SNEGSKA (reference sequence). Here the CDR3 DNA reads TGCAGTGCTAGACGACTAGCCAGCACAGATACGCAGTATTTT. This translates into CSARRLASTDTQYF.

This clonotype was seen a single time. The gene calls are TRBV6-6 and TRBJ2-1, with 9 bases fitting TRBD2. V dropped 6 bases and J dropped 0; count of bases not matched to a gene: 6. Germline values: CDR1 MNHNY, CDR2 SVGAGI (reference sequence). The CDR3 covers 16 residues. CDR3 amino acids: CASSVEAGGSYNEQFF. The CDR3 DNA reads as TGTGCCAGCAGCGTAGAAGCGGGGGGCTCCTACAATGAGCAGTTCTTC.

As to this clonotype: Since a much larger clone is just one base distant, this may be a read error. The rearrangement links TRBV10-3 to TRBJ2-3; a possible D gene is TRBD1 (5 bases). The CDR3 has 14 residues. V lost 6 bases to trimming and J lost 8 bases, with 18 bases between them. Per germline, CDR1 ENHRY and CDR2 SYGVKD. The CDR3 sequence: CAIRALGASGTQYF. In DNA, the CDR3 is TGTGCCATCAGGGCCCTTGGGGCCTCAGGTACGCAGTATTTT.

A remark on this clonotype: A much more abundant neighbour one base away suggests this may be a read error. The CDR3 loop is CASSFGGTSGYNEQYF. CDR3 nucleotide sequence: TGTGCCAGCAGTTTCGGGGGGACTAGCGGGTACAATGAGCAGTACTTC. The chain has TRBV12-3 or TRBV12-4 and TRBJ2-5; 12 nucleotides match TRBD2. V dropped 3 bases and J dropped 11; count of bases not matched to a gene: 13. The CDR3 consists of 16 residues.

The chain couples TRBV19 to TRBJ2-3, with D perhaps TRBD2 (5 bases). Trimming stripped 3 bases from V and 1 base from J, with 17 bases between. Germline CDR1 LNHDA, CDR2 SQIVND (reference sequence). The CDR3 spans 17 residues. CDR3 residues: CASSMDSPGWGTDTQYF. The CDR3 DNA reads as TGTGCCAGTAGTATGGACTCCCCGGGATGGGGCACAGATACGCAGTATTTT.

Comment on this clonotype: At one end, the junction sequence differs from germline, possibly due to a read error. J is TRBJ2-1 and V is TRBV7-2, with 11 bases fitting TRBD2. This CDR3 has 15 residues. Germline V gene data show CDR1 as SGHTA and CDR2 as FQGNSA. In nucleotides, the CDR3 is TGTGCCTGCAGCTCCGGGACTAGCGGCTACAATGAGCAGTTCTTC. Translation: CACSSGTSGYNEQFF.

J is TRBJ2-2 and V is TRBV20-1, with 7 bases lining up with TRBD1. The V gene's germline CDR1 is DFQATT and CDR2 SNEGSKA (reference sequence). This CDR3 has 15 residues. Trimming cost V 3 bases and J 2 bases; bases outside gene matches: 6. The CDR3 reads CSASGAGGNTGELFF. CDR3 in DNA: TGCAGTGCTAGTGGGGCAGGGGGTAACACCGGGGAGCTGTTTTTT.

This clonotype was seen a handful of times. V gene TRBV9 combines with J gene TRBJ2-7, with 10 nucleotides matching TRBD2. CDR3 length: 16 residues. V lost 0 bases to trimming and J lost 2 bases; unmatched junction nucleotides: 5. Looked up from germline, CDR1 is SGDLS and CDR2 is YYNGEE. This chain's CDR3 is CASSVGTSGTTYEQYF. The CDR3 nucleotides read TGTGCCAGCAGCGTAGGAACTAGCGGGACCACCTACGAGCAGTACTTC.

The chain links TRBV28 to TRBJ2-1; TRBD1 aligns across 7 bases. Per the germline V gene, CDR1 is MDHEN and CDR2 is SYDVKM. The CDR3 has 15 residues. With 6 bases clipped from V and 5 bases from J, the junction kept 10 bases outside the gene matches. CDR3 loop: CASSWGQWNNNEQFF. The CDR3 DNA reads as TGTGCCAGCAGCTGGGGACAGTGGAACAACAATGAGCAGTTCTTC.

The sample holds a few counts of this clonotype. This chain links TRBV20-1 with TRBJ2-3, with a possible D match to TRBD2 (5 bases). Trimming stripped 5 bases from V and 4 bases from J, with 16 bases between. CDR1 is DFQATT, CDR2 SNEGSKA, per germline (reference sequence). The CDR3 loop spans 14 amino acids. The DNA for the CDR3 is TGCAGTGCTCCCCCCATAGTGAGGGCAGATACGCAGTATTTT. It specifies CSAPPIVRADTQYF.

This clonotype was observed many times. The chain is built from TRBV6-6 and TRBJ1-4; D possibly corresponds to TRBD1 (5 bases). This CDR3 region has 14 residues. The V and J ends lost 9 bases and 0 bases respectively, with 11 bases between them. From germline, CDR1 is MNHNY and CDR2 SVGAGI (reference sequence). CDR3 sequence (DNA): TGTGCCAGTGGGACGGGGGCAACTAATGAAAAACTGTTTTTT. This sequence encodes CASGTGATNEKLFF.

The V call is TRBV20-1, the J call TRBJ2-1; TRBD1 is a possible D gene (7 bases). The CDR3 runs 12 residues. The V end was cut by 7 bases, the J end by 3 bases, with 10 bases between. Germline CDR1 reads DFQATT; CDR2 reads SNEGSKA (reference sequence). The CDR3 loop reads CSGRGHYNEQFF. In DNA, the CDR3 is TGCAGTGGGAGGGGGCACTACAATGAGCAGTTCTTC.

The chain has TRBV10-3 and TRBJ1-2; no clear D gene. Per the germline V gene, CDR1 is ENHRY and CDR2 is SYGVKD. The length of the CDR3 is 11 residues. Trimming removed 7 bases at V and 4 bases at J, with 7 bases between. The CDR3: CAIIGSYGYTF. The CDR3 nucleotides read TGTGCCATCATAGGCTCCTATGGCTACACCTTC.

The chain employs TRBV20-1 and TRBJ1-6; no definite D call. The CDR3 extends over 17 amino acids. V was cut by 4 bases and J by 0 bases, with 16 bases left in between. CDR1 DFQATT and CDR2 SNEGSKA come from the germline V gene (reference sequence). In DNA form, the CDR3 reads TGCAGTGCTAAGGTCTCGGGTGGAAGCTCCTATAATTCACCCCTCCACTTT. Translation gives CSAKVSGGSSYNSPLHF.

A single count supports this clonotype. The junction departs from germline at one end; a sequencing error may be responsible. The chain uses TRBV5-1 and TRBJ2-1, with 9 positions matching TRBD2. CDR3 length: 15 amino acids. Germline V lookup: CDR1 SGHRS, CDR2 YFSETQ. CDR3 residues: CAGSPDLAGFNEQFF. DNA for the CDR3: TGCGCCGGCAGCCCTGATCTAGCGGGGTTCAATGAGCAGTTCTTC. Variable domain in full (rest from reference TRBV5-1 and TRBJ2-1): KAGVTQTPRYLIKTRGQQVTLSCSPISGHRSVSWYQQTPGQGLQFLFEYFSETQRNKGNFPGRFSGRQFSNSRSEMNVSTLELGDSALYLCAGSPDLAGFNEQFFGPGTRLTVL.

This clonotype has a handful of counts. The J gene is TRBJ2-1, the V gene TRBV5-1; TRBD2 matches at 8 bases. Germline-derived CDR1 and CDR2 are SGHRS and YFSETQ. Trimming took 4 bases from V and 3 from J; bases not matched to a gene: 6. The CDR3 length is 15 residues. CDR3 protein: CASSRAGALYNEQFF. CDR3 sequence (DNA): TGCGCCAGCAGCCGAGCGGGGGCCCTCTACAATGAGCAGTTCTTC.